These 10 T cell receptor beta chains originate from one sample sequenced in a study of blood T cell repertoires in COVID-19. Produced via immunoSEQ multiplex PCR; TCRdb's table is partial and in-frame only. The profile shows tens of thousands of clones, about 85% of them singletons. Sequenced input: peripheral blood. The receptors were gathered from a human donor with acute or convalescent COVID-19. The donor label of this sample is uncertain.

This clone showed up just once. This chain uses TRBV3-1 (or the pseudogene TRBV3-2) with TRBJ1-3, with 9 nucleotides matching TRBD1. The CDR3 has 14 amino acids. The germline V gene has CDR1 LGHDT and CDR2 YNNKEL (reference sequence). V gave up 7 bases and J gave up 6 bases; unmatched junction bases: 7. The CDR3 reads CASTRQGGTNTIYF. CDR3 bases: TGTGCCAGCACCCGACAGGGGGGAACAAACACCATATATTTT.

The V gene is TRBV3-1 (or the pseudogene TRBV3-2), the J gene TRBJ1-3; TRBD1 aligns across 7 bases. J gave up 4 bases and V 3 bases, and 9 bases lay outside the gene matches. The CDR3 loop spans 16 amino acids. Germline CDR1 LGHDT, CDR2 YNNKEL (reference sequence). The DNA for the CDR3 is TGTGCCAGCAGCCATGCCTCCGGGACAGACGGAAACACCATATATTTT. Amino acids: CASSHASGTDGNTIYF.

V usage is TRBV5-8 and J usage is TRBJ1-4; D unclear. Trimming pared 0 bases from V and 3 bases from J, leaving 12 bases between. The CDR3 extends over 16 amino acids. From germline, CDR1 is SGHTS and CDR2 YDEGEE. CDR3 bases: TGTGCCAGCAGCTTGGGTGGAAGGACTGCTAATGAAAAACTGTTTTTT. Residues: CASSLGGRTANEKLFF.

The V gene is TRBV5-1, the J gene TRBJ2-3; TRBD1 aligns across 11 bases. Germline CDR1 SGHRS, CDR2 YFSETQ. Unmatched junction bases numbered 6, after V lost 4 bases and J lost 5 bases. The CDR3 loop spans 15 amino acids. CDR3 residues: CASSVRDRGGDTQYF. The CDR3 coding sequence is TGCGCCAGCAGCGTTCGGGACAGGGGGGGAGATACGCAGTATTTT.

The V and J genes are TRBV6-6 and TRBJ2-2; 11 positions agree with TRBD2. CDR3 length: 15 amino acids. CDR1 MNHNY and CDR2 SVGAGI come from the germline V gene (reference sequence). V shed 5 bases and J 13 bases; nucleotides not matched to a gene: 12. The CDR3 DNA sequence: TGTGCCAGCAGTCGCAGTCCCGGGACTAGCGGCGGGCTGTTTTTT. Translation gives CASSRSPGTSGGLFF.

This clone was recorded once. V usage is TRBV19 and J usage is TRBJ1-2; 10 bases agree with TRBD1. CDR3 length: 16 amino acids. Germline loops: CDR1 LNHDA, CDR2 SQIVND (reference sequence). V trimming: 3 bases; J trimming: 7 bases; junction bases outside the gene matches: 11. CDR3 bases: TGTGCCAGTAGTATGGTTGCCGGGACAGGGGATTCTGGCTACACCTTC. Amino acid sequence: CASSMVAGTGDSGYTF. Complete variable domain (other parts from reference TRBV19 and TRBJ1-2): DGGITQSPKYLFRKEGQNVTLSCEQNLNHDAMYWYRQDPGQGLRLIYYSQIVNDFQKGDIAEGYSVSREKKESFPLTVTSAQKNPTAFYLCASSMVAGTGDSGYTFGSGTRLTVV.

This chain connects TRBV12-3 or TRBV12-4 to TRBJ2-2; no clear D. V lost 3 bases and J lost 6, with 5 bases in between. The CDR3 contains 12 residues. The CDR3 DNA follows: TGTGCCAGCAGTTTTTCTCCCGGGGAGCTGTTTTTT. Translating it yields CASSFSPGELFF.

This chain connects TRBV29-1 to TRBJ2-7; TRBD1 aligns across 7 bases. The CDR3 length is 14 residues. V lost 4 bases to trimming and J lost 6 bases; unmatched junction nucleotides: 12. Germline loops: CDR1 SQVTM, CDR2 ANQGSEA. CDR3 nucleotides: TGCAGCGTTGTAGGGACAGACCAATTGGGCGAGCAGTACTTC. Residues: CSVVGTDQLGEQYF.

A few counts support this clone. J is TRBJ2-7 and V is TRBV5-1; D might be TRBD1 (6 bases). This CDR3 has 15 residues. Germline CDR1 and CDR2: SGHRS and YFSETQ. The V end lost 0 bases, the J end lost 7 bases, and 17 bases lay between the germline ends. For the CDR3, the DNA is TGCGCCAGCAGCTTGGAGGCCAGGGGATTGGGGGAGCAGTACTTC. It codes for CASSLEARGLGEQYF.

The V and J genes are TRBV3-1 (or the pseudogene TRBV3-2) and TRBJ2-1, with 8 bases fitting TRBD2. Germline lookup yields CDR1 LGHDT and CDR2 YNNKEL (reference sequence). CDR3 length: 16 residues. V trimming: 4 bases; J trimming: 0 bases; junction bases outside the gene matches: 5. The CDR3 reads CASSPWSGSSYNEQFF. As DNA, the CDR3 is TGTGCCAGCAGCCCCTGGAGCGGGAGCTCCTACAATGAGCAGTTCTTC.